Below are 9 T cell receptor beta chains sequenced from a single sample in a study of T cells in narcolepsy. The repertoire was sequenced with immunoSEQ multiplex PCR; TCRdb's copy has only in-frame clones and lacks some. The profile shows about 30,000 clones, about four fifths of them singletons. Sequenced sample: CD45RA- memory CD4+ T cells from PBMCs. These receptors came from a human donor with narcolepsy.

The chain is built from TRBV5-4 and TRBJ1-3; 9 nucleotides line up with TRBD1. CDR1 and CDR2 (germline): SGHNT, YYREEE (reference sequence). V lost 4 bases and J lost 6; bases outside the gene matches: 8. This CDR3 has 15 amino acids. The CDR3 spells CASSPQGAGINTIYF. CDR3 DNA sequence: TGTGCCAGCAGCCCACAGGGGGCTGGTATAAACACCATATATTTT.

This chain links TRBV29-1 with TRBJ2-7; TRBD2 matches at 9 bases. The germline V gene encodes CDR1 SQVTM and CDR2 ANQGSEA. V gave up 4 bases and J gave up 4 bases; unmatched junction bases: 5. The CDR3 has 13 amino acids. The DNA of the CDR3 is TGCAGCGTTGGTTATCTAGCGGGATACGAGCAGTACTTC. It translates to CSVGYLAGYEQYF.

The CDR3 spells CASGFGTFEAFF. Written as DNA, the CDR3 is TGTGCTAGTGGTTTTGGGACATTTGAAGCTTTCTTT. The chain links TRBV12-5 to TRBJ1-1; TRBD1 is a possible D gene (6 bases). Trimming took 3 bases from V and 7 from J, leaving 9 bases between them. CDR3 length equals 12 residues. Per germline, CDR1 LGHNT and CDR2 FRNRAP.

The chain carries TRBV30 and TRBJ2-5; a possible D gene is TRBD2 (7 bases). The germline gives CDR1 GTSNPN, CDR2 SVGIG (reference sequence). This CDR3 is 17 amino acids long. Trimming left V 3 bases short and J 2 bases short, with 22 bases between. CDR3 region: CAWSPLGGGARQETQYF. The CDR3 DNA sequence: TGTGCCTGGAGCCCCCTCGGTGGGGGGGCGAGGCAAGAGACCCAGTACTTC.

This chain links TRBV7-9 with TRBJ2-7; D not certain. Germline V gene lookup returns CDR1 SEHNR and CDR2 FQNEAQ (reference sequence). Trimming pared 5 bases from V and 5 bases from J, leaving 16 bases between. The CDR3 runs 14 residues. This CDR3 is CASSTWTDSNEQYF. The CDR3 DNA reads TGTGCCAGCAGCACTTGGACCGACTCTAACGAGCAGTACTTC.

The V call is TRBV15, the J call TRBJ1-5; 7 bases match TRBD1. The CDR3 spans 17 residues. With 1 base clipped from V and 0 bases from J, the junction kept 6 bases outside the gene matches. Germline V lookup: CDR1 LNHNV, CDR2 YYDKDF (reference sequence). CDR3 amino acids: CATSRGNRGNSNQPQHF. Written as DNA, the CDR3 is TGTGCCACCAGCAGAGGAAACAGGGGAAATAGCAATCAGCCCCAGCATTTT. Based on the CDR3 plus reference TRBV15 and TRBJ1-5, the full variable domain is DAMVIQNPRYQVTQFGKPVTLSCSQTLNHNVMYWYQQKSSQAPKLLFHYYDKDFNNEADTPDNFQSRRPNTSFCFLDIRSPGLGDTAMYLCATSRGNRGNSNQPQHFGDGTRLSIL.

The V and J genes are TRBV30 and TRBJ2-2, with unresolved D. V shed 4 bases and J shed 3 bases, with 12 bases lying between them. CDR3 size: 14 residues. The germline gives CDR1 GTSNPN, CDR2 SVGIG (reference sequence). CDR3: CAWTRRPDTGELFF. CDR3 nucleotide sequence: TGTGCCTGGACTCGACGTCCTGACACCGGGGAGCTGTTTTTT.

This clone was found once. This chain joins TRBV10-3 and TRBJ2-3; no firm D call. Germline V lookup: CDR1 ENHRY, CDR2 SYGVKD. Trimming cost V 6 bases and J 5 bases, with 9 bases left between them. CDR3 length equals 12 residues. In DNA, the CDR3 is TGTGCCATCAGCCCGGAACTAGATACGCAGTATTTT. This sequence encodes CAISPELDTQYF.

This clone appeared a single time. The CDR3 sequence is CASRKNDREWETQYF. The CDR3 DNA reads as TGTGCCAGCAGAAAAAACGACAGGGAGTGGGAGACCCAGTACTTC. This chain uses TRBV11-2 with TRBJ2-5; TRBD1 matches 7 bases. Trimming cost V 6 bases and J 5 bases; bases outside gene matches: 12. There are 15 residues in the CDR3. Germline loops: CDR1 SGHAT, CDR2 FQNNGV.